The rows below give T cell receptor beta chains drawn from one sample of a study of cytomegalovirus exposure and HLA in healthy donors. Method: immunoSEQ multiplex PCR; TCRdb's copy keeps in-frame clones and lacks some. Of more than 80,000 clones in the sample, around 77% were seen once. Sequenced sample: PBMCs. The source of these receptors is a woman aged 55 to 70 in good health and CMV-seropositive. Both conserved end residues are part of each CDR3. The D gene is left open where the match is weak. Expanded clones get a size class; other rows say once, few or many, or leave the size out.

TGCAGCGTTGCCCCATTGACAGGGAACACTGAAGCTTTCTTT CSVAPLTGNTEAFF TRBJ1-1 TRBV29-1 once - 14
TGTGCCAGCAGTGACCGGGAAGGGGGTGAAGCTTTCTTT CASSDREGGEAFF TRBJ1-1 TRBV6-4 - - 13
TGTGCCACCCCAGAGACCGGACAGGATCGAGGTCAGCCCCAGCATTTT CATPETGQDRGQPQHF TRBJ1-5 TRBV21-1 - - 16
TGTGCCAGCAGTGTCCGGGACAAAAGGGATACGCAGTATTTT CASSVRDKRDTQYF TRBJ2-3 TRBV6-1 - - 14
TGTGCCAGCAGTTACCGGGGGGGGGAGCAGTACTTC CASSYRGGEQYF TRBJ2-7 TRBV6-5 - TRBD2 12
TGTGCCAGCTCACCAGGACTCCAACGGGGGACCCAGTACTTC CASSPGLQRGTQYF TRBJ2-5 TRBV18 once - 14
TGTGCCAGCAGTGAAGTAGGGGGAACCACAGATACGCAGTATTTT CASSEVGGTTDTQYF TRBJ2-3 TRBV6-1 - - 15
TGCGCCAGCAGTTACAGGGGGGGACCCGAAGAGACCCAGTACTTC CASSYRGGPEETQYF TRBJ2-5 TRBV5-1 - - 15
TGTGCCAGTAGTCCACTAGCGGTCTACACAGATACGCAGTATTTT CASSPLAVYTDTQYF TRBJ2-3 TRBV19 - TRBD2 15
TGTGCCAGCAGCTTAGTGACTAGCGAAGAGGGGGATACGCAGTATTTT CASSLVTSEEGDTQYF TRBJ2-3 TRBV7-6 - TRBD2 16
TGTGCCATCAGTGAGTCAGCAGGGATCTATGGCTACACCTTC CAISESAGIYGYTF TRBJ1-2 TRBV10-3 - - 14
TGCGCCAGCGCAGGAACTCCTAGCACAGATACGCAGTATTTT CASAGTPSTDTQYF TRBJ2-3 TRBV4-1 - - 14
TGTGCCAGCTATACAGGTTTCAGTCAGCCCCAGCATTTT CASYTGFSQPQHF TRBJ1-5 TRBV28 - - 13
TGCAGCGCCAGACAGGCGGATCGGGGAGAGACCCAGTACTTC CSARQADRGETQYF TRBJ2-5 TRBV29-1 - - 14
TGTGCCAGCAGGAAGGGACAGGGGGCCAATCAGCCCCAGCATTTT CASRKGQGANQPQHF TRBJ1-5 TRBV6-6 few TRBD1 15
TGTGCCAGTAGTACCCGAGTCTTTGATGTTCAAGAGACCCAGTACTTC CASSTRVFDVQETQYF TRBJ2-5 TRBV19 - - 16
TGTGCCAGCTCACCTCCGGGAGGTGCTAGTTCTGGGGCCAACGTCCTGACTTTC CASSPPGGASSGANVLTF TRBJ2-6 TRBV18 - TRBD2 18
TGTGCCAGCAGCGGGCAGGGACTAGCGGGCAGGGGTGAGCAGTTCTTC CASSGQGLAGRGEQFF TRBJ2-1 TRBV9 - TRBD2 16
TGTGCCAGCAGCTTAAGACAGGGTTGGGATTCACCCCTCCACTTT CASSLRQGWDSPLHF TRBJ1-6 TRBV5-6 - TRBD1 15
TGTGCCAGCCCGACAGTCTCTGGAAACACCATATATTTT CASPTVSGNTIYF TRBJ1-3 TRBV19 - - 13
TGCGCCAGTACCGAAGGGGTAAACACTGAAGCTTTCTTT CASTEGVNTEAFF TRBJ1-1 TRBV5-1 - - 13
TGCGCCAGCAGCCAAGCGGGACAGGGGCTTCGTGAAAAACTGTTTTTT CASSQAGQGLREKLFF TRBJ1-4 TRBV4-1 few TRBD1 16
TGTGCCATCAGGGCAGCGAAGTCGAACACCGGGGAGCTGTTTTTT CAIRAAKSNTGELFF TRBJ2-2 TRBV10-3 few - 15
TGCGCCAGCAGCTTACCTTCGGGGGGTTCCTACAATGAGCAGTTCTTC CASSLPSGGSYNEQFF TRBJ2-1 TRBV5-1 - TRBD2 16
TGTGCCAGCTATGCCAGGGGAACTAATCAGCCCCAGCATTTT CASYARGTNQPQHF TRBJ1-5 TRBV6-1 - - 14
TGCAGCGTCATGGGACAGAGGGCTCTGAACACTGAAGCTTTCTTT CSVMGQRALNTEAFF TRBJ1-1 TRBV29-1 - TRBD1 15
TGTGCCTGGAGTGTACATTACACTGAAGCTTTCTTT CAWSVHYTEAFF TRBJ1-1 TRBV30 - - 12
TGTGCCAGCAGCGCCCGGTACCAAGAGACCCAGTACTTC CASSARYQETQYF TRBJ2-5 TRBV2 - - 13
TGTGCCAGCAGTTCTAGAGAGACCCAGTACTTC CASSSRETQYF TRBJ2-5 TRBV6-5 - - 11
TGTGCCAGCAGCTTGGCCATGGGACTAGCGGGTAGAGCTGAGCAGTTCTTC CASSLAMGLAGRAEQFF TRBJ2-1 TRBV5-4 - TRBD2 17
TGTGCCAGCAGTTTTCTGGCGGGCTACCAAGAGACCCAGTACTTC CASSFLAGYQETQYF TRBJ2-5 TRBV28 - - 15
TGTGCCAGCAAGGTAGGAGTAGGTCCTTACGAGCAGTACTTC CASKVGVGPYEQYF TRBJ2-7 TRBV6-1 few - 14